Included here is one TCR beta chain sequence, with context. The antigen is unknown. The donors, nominally healthy at sampling, likely had unrecorded immune exposures. The PCR made use of 60 Vbeta and 13 Jbeta primers. TCRdb's table, derived via immunoSEQ multiplex PCR, lists solely in-frame clones and lacks some. The sample has 200,000 or so clones, 75% to 90% seen once; the top ten hold approximately 6.3%. Germline CDR1 is KGHSH and CDR2 is LQKENI. The J segment lost 0 bases and the V segment lost 2 bases, leaving 13 bases of the junction unmatched. This CDR3 region has 20 residues. The entry originates in a study of cytomegalovirus exposure and HLA in healthy donors. Study context: Clustering assigned 81% of the 350 to 400 genotyped donors to the Caucasian-associated ancestry cluster. Study findings and constraints: Most of the TCR beta V segments (in an earlier analysis) were productive either about 87% or about 30% of the time.

The clonotype originates from a man between 40 and 49 years old in good health and CMV-seropositive. The sample taken for sequencing was PBMCs. The chain recombines TRBV18 with TRBJ2-6, with TRBD1 matching over 7 bases. The CDR3: CASSPGGMGQSLSGANVLTF. For the CDR3, the DNA is TGTGCCAGCTCACCAGGTGGTATGGGACAGAGCCTCTCTGGGGCCAACGTCCTGACTTTC.